Listed below are T cell receptor beta chains from one sample, sequenced in a study of a mutant IDH1 vaccine in newly diagnosed glioma. Method: immunoSEQ multiplex PCR; TCRdb's copy keeps in-frame clones and lacks some. The sample has around 29,000 clones, around 87% seen once. These receptors are not linked to any known antigen. The sequences come from peripheral blood mononuclear cells (PBMCs), collected from a glioma patient whose treatment included an IDH1 peptide vaccine. The receptors originated from a woman aged 40 to 50 with glioma. Some clones in this sample may be carry-over from other donors' samples. The CDR3 runs from the conserved cysteine through the conserved F or W. The D gene is left open where the match is weak. Clone size appears in some rows only: once, few, many, or a class for an expanded clone.

TRBJ2-3	TRBV28	TRBD2	once	TGTGCCAGCACACTAGCGGGAGTTTTATTGGATACGCAGTATTTT	CASTLAGVLLDTQYF
TRBJ2-1	TRBV9	TRBD2	NA	TGTGCCAGCAGCGCTAGCGGGGGGGCTTCTTACAATGAGCAGTTCTTC	CASSASGGASYNEQFF
TRBJ2-3	TRBV9	NA	NA	TGTGCCAGCAGCGTAGACGGGACGGATACGCAGTATTTT	CASSVDGTDTQYF
TRBJ2-3	TRBV7-7	TRBD2	NA	TGTGCTAGCAGCTTACAGCGGGGGGGCCCGGGAGATACGCAGTATTTT	CASSLQRGGPGDTQYF
TRBJ2-5	TRBV5-1	NA	NA	TGCGCCAGCAGCTTGGCCCTATTAGCTCAAGAGACCCAGTACTTC	CASSLALLAQETQYF
TRBJ2-7	TRBV5-4	TRBD1	NA	TGTGCCAGTCACGCCGGAAGACGGACAGGGGAGTACGAGCAGTACTTC	CASHAGRRTGEYEQYF
TRBJ1-1	TRBV28	NA	NA	TGTGCCAGCAGTTTAGGGGGTGGCACTGAAGCTTTCTTT	CASSLGGGTEAFF
TRBJ2-4	TRBV18	NA	NA	TGTGCCAGCTCACCGGGAAACATTCAGTACTTC	CASSPGNIQYF
TRBJ2-2	TRBV6-6	NA	NA	TGTGCCAGCAAGACAGGGAACACCGGGGAGCTGTTTTTT	CASKTGNTGELFF
TRBJ2-1	TRBV7-6	NA	NA	TGTGCCAGCAGCTTAGGTGCTCCCCGCTACAATGAGCAGTTCTTC	CASSLGAPRYNEQFF
TRBJ1-1	TRBV27	NA	NA	TGTGCCAGCAGTGAGACCCTAATGTCTGAAGCTTTCTTT	CASSETLMSEAFF
TRBJ2-3	TRBV6-1	TRBD2	NA	TGTGCCAGCAGTGAAATGGGCGGGGGGTCAGATACGCAGTATTTT	CASSEMGGGSDTQYF
TRBJ2-2	TRBV9	TRBD2	NA	TGTGCCAGCAGCGTAGTTCGGACTAGCGATGGGGGAGCCACCGGGGAGCTGTTTTTT	CASSVVRTSDGGATGELFF
TRBJ2-1	TRBV11-3	NA	NA	TGTGCCAGCAGCCTGGGGGGGCCCAACAATGAGCAGTTCTTC	CASSLGGPNNEQFF
TRBJ1-5	TRBV19	TRBD1	NA	TGTGCCAGTAGTAAGGAAATCGGGACAGACTATCAGCCCCAGCATTTT	CASSKEIGTDYQPQHF
TRBJ1-5	TRBV27	NA	NA	TGTGCCAGCAGTTTATACAGGGCCAATCAGCCCCAGCATTTT	CASSLYRANQPQHF
TRBJ2-2	TRBV4-1	NA	NA	TGCGCCAGCAGCCAAGAAGGGGTGGAAGGAAGCGGGGAGCTGTTTTTT	CASSQEGVEGSGELFF
TRBJ2-7	TRBV9	NA	NA	TGTGCCAGCAGCCAGGGGGGAGAACAATTCGAGCAGTACTTC	CASSQGGEQFEQYF